A single sample gave rise to the 11 T cell receptor beta chains below, sequenced in a study of blood T cell repertoires in COVID-19. Here immunoSEQ multiplex PCR was the method, and the copy in TCRdb shows in-frame clones only, minus some. Of 35,000 to 40,000 clones in the sample, nearly 90% were seen once. Specimen: peripheral blood. These receptors all stem from a man aged 60-69 years with active or convalescent COVID-19.

The J gene is TRBJ1-2, the V gene TRBV29-1; possibly TRBD1 for D (5 bases). The V end was cut by 6 bases, the J end by 5 bases, with 16 bases between. The CDR3 is made up of 13 amino acids. Germline V lookup: CDR1 SQVTM, CDR2 ANQGSEA. The CDR3 is CSVSQGLEYGYTF. The CDR3 nucleotides are TGCAGCGTAAGCCAGGGCCTGGAGTATGGCTACACCTTC.

V gene TRBV6-6 combines with J gene TRBJ2-3; TRBD2 matches at 10 bases. The V and J ends lost 5 bases and 4 bases, in that order; junction bases with no gene match: 6. Germline assignment: CDR1 MNHNY and CDR2 SVGAGI (reference sequence). The CDR3 loop spans 15 amino acids. The CDR3 region is CASSPAGGPSDTQYF. The DNA for the CDR3 is TGTGCCAGCAGTCCAGCGGGAGGGCCGTCAGATACGCAGTATTTT.

The rearrangement links TRBV27 to TRBJ2-1; TRBD2 matches at 8 bases. This CDR3 has 16 amino acids. With 2 bases clipped from V and 2 bases from J, the junction kept 5 bases outside the gene matches. CDR1 is MNHEY, CDR2 SMNVEV, per germline (reference sequence). The CDR3 is CASSLRSGGAYNEQFF. The CDR3 DNA follows: TGTGCCAGCAGTTTAAGGAGCGGGGGAGCCTACAATGAGCAGTTCTTC.

This sequence joins TRBV5-1 and TRBJ2-3; a weak D match, TRBD2 (6 bases). The germline V and J ends were trimmed by 3 bases and 5 bases, with 10 bases remaining between them. The CDR3 covers 13 residues. The V gene's germline CDR1 is SGHRS and CDR2 YFSETQ. CDR3 nucleotides: TGCGCCAGCAGCTGGGACTCAGAAGATACGCAGTATTTT. As protein: CASSWDSEDTQYF.

The chain links TRBV24-1 to TRBJ2-1; maybe TRBD1 (6 bases). This CDR3 is built from 15 residues. Germline CDR1 reads KGHDR; CDR2 reads SFDVKD. Trimming stripped 4 bases from V and 1 base from J, with 10 bases between. This CDR3 reads CATSEGGKSYNEQFF. In nucleotides, the CDR3 is TGTGCCACCAGTGAAGGGGGAAAATCCTACAATGAGCAGTTCTTC.

The chain combines TRBV3-1 (or the pseudogene TRBV3-2) with TRBJ2-4, with 8 bases that match TRBD1. The CDR3 contains 17 residues. Germline trimming cut 4 bases from V and 3 bases from J; bases unmatched to any gene: 11. Germline CDR1 reads LGHDT; CDR2 reads YNNKEL (reference sequence). The CDR3 loop reads CASSRRQGAYDKNIQYF. DNA of the CDR3: TGTGCCAGCAGCCGCCGGCAGGGGGCGTATGACAAAAACATTCAGTACTTC.

The chain couples TRBV24-1 to TRBJ2-5, with D possibly TRBD1 on 6 matching bases. Germline V gene sequence: CDR1 KGHDR, CDR2 SFDVKD. With 5 bases removed from V and 4 bases from J, the gap between germline ends came to 10 bases. CDR3 size: 13 residues. The chain's CDR3 is CATSVRGRETQYF. DNA for the CDR3: TGTGCCACCAGTGTCAGGGGACGAGAGACCCAGTACTTC.

V usage is TRBV7-2 and J usage is TRBJ2-1; 8 bases line up with TRBD2. Losses at the gene ends were 0 bases for V and 3 bases for J; bases not matched to a gene: 1. Germline CDR1 SGHTA, CDR2 FQGNSA. This CDR3 contains 15 residues. CDR3 DNA sequence: TGTGCCAGCAGCTTAGCAACTAGCGGCTACAATGAGCAGTTCTTC. Translated: CASSLATSGYNEQFF.

This clone was found a few times. The rearrangement uses TRBV29-1 and TRBJ2-5, with a weak D call TRBD2 (6 bases). The CDR3 length is 14 residues. Per the germline V gene, CDR1 is SQVTM and CDR2 is ANQGSEA. Trimming took off 1 base at V and 3 bases at J, with 12 bases between the two ends. The CDR3 loop is CSVEGGSGKETQYF. CDR3 nucleotide sequence: TGCAGCGTTGAAGGTGGTAGCGGAAAAGAGACCCAGTACTTC.

The chain uses TRBV19 and TRBJ2-3, with 13 bases matching TRBD2. This CDR3 region has 24 residues. Losses at the gene ends were 1 base for V and 0 bases for J; bases not matched to a gene: 22. Germline V gene lookup returns CDR1 LNHDA and CDR2 SQIVND (reference sequence). CDR3 sequence reads: CASSIAWGTGTGGLAGESTDTQYF. The CDR3 DNA reads TGTGCCAGTAGTATAGCCTGGGGGACCGGGACAGGAGGACTAGCGGGAGAGAGCACAGATACGCAGTATTTT.

This chain links TRBV30 with TRBJ2-1; 7 bases map to TRBD1. Per germline, CDR1 GTSNPN and CDR2 SVGIG (reference sequence). V shed 3 bases and J 7 bases; nucleotides not matched to a gene: 18. This CDR3 spans 17 amino acids. The CDR3 loop is CAWRKDRPPGGWNEQFF. The CDR3 bases are TGTGCCTGGAGAAAGGACAGGCCGCCTGGGGGATGGAATGAGCAGTTCTTC.